This TCR beta chain derives from a study of CD8 T cells in Susac syndrome. Study as a whole: Within the sequenced group of Susac syndrome patients, about 6 showed active disease and roughly 8 were in remission.

Germline V gene lookup returns CDR1 MDHEN and CDR2 SYDVKM. This CDR3 is built from 14 residues. Trimming shortened V by 7 bases and J by 6 bases, and 18 bases separated the two germline ends. This clonotype appeared once. Antigen unknown. Random hexamers were used to reverse transcribe the RNA input (about 0.5 to 1 ug). The amplification used immunoSEQ multiplex PCR on TCR beta CDR3; it spanned 54 Vbeta and 13 Jbeta. TCRdb called the immunoSEQ multiplex PCR reads again in MiXCR, with one record for every CDR3 protein. The data show about 100,000 distinct CDR3 sequences, 95% seen once. Regarding the study as a whole: Within total CD8+ repertoires, sixteen Susac-specific public clones were found, and within CD8+ TEMRA repertoires, five.

The clonotype comes from a human donor with Susac syndrome. The chain recombines TRBV28 with TRBJ1-1; D not resolved. Material for sequencing was CD8+ T cells from PBMCs. The CDR3 reads CASILLAESAEAFF. Here the CDR3 DNA reads TGTGCCAGCATTCTCCTTGCGGAGTCGGCTGAAGCTTTCTTT.